The source of this T cell receptor (beta chain) is a study of CD8 T cells in ankylosing spondylitis. Study-wide points: The authors reported significant enrichment of disease-linked clones in matched ankylosing spondylitis synovial fluid. Apparently characteristic of ankylosing spondylitis blood was a TCR beta motif (eight highly homologous variants).

This clonotype was counted a few times. Its antigen is unidentified. Per germline, CDR1 SGHDT and CDR2 YYEEEE. The ends lost 6 bases at V and 0 bases at J; junction bases unmatched: 7. This CDR3 contains 15 residues. For TCR beta, libraries came from quantitative 5'-RACE with molecular barcodes. TCRdb reanalysed the 5' RACE reads using MiXCR and keeps one entry per CDR3 protein. Altogether about 750,000 distinct CDR3 sequences are present, around 20% being singletons, with the ten largest covering around 20%. The rearrangement uses TRBV5-6 and TRBJ2-7; 9 bases align to TRBD2. The sequencing input was blood, either unsorted or a sorted T cell fraction (not recorded which). The source is a male donor with ankylosing spondylitis. CDR3 coding DNA: TGTGCCAGCAACCTACTAGCGGGTAGCTCCTACGAGCAGTACTTC. It codes for CASNLLAGSSYEQYF. Variable domain in full (rest from reference TRBV5-6 and TRBJ2-7): DAGVTQSPTHLIKTRGQQVTLRCSPKSGHDTVSWYQQALGQGPQFIFQYYEEEERQRGNFPDRFSGHQFPNYSSELNVNALLLGDSALYLCASNLLAGSSYEQYFGPGTRLTVT.